This passage covers 12 T cell receptor beta chains from one sample sequenced in a study of cytomegalovirus exposure and HLA in healthy donors. The study ran its PCR with 60 Vbeta and 13 Jbeta primers. The repertoire was sequenced with immunoSEQ multiplex PCR; TCRdb's copy has only in-frame clones and lacks some. The data contain under 200,000 clones, approximately 80% of them seen just once; the ten biggest clones take up around 2.8%. Sequenced material: PBMCs. Receptors originate from a woman aged 40 to 55 in good health and CMV-seropositive.

V and J are TRBV6-1 and TRBJ1-6; D is possibly TRBD1 (6 bases). The CDR3 runs to 15 residues. CDR1 and CDR2 from the germline V gene are MNHNS and SASEGT. Trimming removed 4 bases from V and 10 bases from J, with 17 bases in between. CDR3 protein: CASSAARSGDSPLHF. Written as DNA, the CDR3 is TGTGCCAGCAGTGCCGCTCGCTCAGGGGACTCACCCCTCCACTTT.

Details on this clone: Other DNA variants within this sample encode the same CDR3. The chain couples TRBV29-1 to TRBJ2-3; 11 bases are a match to TRBD2. Trimming took 7 bases from V and 1 from J; bases not matched to a gene: 7. Germline V gives CDR1 SQVTM, CDR2 ANQGSEA. There are 15 residues in the CDR3. CDR3 protein: CSAPPLAGGTDTQYF. CDR3 nucleotides: TGCAGCGCCCCTCCACTAGCGGGGGGCACAGATACGCAGTATTTT.

The chain recombines TRBV7-2 with TRBJ2-1, with 14 bases fitting TRBD2. J was trimmed by 4 bases and V by 5 bases; bases with no gene match: 4. The CDR3 runs 16 residues. Germline CDR1 reads SGHTA; CDR2 reads FQGNSA. The CDR3 DNA reads as TGTGCCAGCAGCCCCCGACTAGCGGGGGGGTACAATGAGCAGTTCTTC. Protein product: CASSPRLAGGYNEQFF.

This chain connects TRBV4-3 to TRBJ2-7; 8 positions agree with TRBD1. Unmatched junction bases numbered 4, after V lost 4 bases and J lost 5 bases. Germline assignment: CDR1 LGHNA and CDR2 YSLEER. The CDR3 covers 13 residues. The DNA for the CDR3 is TGCGCCAGCAGCCTGGGACAGGAAAACGAGCAGTACTTC. Encoded protein: CASSLGQENEQYF.

In regard to this clone: This sample includes further DNA sequences coding for the same CDR3. The V and J genes are TRBV2 and TRBJ2-5, with 7 bases lining up with TRBD2. Germline CDR1 is SNHLY and CDR2 is FYNNEI. The CDR3 loop spans 12 amino acids. J was trimmed by 2 bases and V by 9 bases; bases with no gene match: 3. This chain's CDR3 is CASGAGQETQYF. CDR3 DNA sequence: TGTGCCAGTGGAGCGGGGCAAGAGACCCAGTACTTC.

This clone has only a few counts. The chain recombines TRBV5-1 with TRBJ2-3; the D gene is possibly TRBD1 (5 bases). V was trimmed by 2 bases and J by 2 bases, leaving 12 bases between them. CDR3 size: 15 residues. Germline CDR1 reads SGHRS; CDR2 reads YFSETQ. The CDR3 sequence: CASSLGRGDTDTQYF. CDR3 DNA: TGCGCCAGCAGCTTAGGTAGGGGTGACACAGATACGCAGTATTTT.

The chain is built from TRBV5-8 and TRBJ2-2; 9 bases fit TRBD2. V lost 4 bases, J lost 0 bases, and 4 bases stayed unmatched. CDR1 SGHTS and CDR2 YDEGEE come from the germline V gene. The CDR3 totals 16 residues. CDR3 sequence: CASSQRTSANTGELFF. The DNA of the CDR3 is TGTGCCAGCAGCCAGAGGACTAGCGCGAACACCGGGGAGCTGTTTTTT.

The chain joins TRBV19 to TRBJ2-1; 10 nucleotides agree with TRBD2. The CDR3 sequence is 18 residues long. Germline assignment: CDR1 LNHDA and CDR2 SQIVND (reference sequence). Trimming removed 3 bases from V and 8 bases from J; junction bases left unmatched: 16. CDR3 bases: TGTGCCAGTAGTATGCCCTTAGGGTTTAGCGGGGGGTGGGATGAGCAGTTCTTC. This sequence encodes CASSMPLGFSGGWDEQFF.

V usage is TRBV7-2 and J usage is TRBJ2-7; 7 nucleotides line up with TRBD2. Germline CDR1 SGHTA, CDR2 FQGNSA. Germline trimming cut 5 bases from V and 7 bases from J; bases unmatched to any gene: 17. The CDR3 runs 16 residues. The CDR3 nucleotides are TGTGCCAGCAGCCCCCGCCTAGGGAGGGTCCTTTTTGAGCAGTACTTC. Protein product: CASSPRLGRVLFEQYF.

CDR3 region: CASSPEYGSGNNEQFF. DNA of the CDR3: TGTGCCAGCAGCCCCGAGTACGGGAGCGGCAACAATGAGCAGTTCTTC. The chain uses TRBV7-2 and TRBJ2-1, with TRBD2 as a possible D gene (6 bases). This CDR3 has 16 residues. From germline, CDR1 is SGHTA and CDR2 FQGNSA. Deletions cut 5 bases from V and 5 bases from J, with 19 bases between. Full variable domain (outside the CDR3, taken from reference TRBV7-2 and TRBJ2-1): GAGVSQSPSNKVTEKGKDVELRCDPISGHTALYWYRQSLGQGLEFLIYFQGNSAPDKSGLPSDRFSAERTGGSVSTLTIQRTQQEDSAVYLCASSPEYGSGNNEQFFGPGTRLTVL.

V is TRBV7-2 and J is TRBJ1-5; 8 nucleotides align to TRBD1. Looked up from germline, CDR1 is SGHTA and CDR2 is FQGNSA. The V segment lost 6 bases and the J segment 1 base; nucleotides outside the gene matches: 5. The CDR3 length is 15 residues. The CDR3 DNA follows: TGTGCCAGCAGTTGGACAGGGTTGAGCAATCAGCCCCAGCATTTT. Translating it yields CASSWTGLSNQPQHF.

This clone was found a few times. The chain links TRBV4-3 to TRBJ2-3; 9 nucleotides align to TRBD2. The length of the CDR3 is 15 residues. Per germline, CDR1 LGHNA and CDR2 YSLEER. V was pared by 1 base and J by 5 bases, with 4 bases of the junction left unmatched. For the CDR3, the DNA is TGCGCCAGCAGCCAAGCGGCGGGAGGGGTAGATACGCAGTATTTT. Translated: CASSQAAGGVDTQYF.